This entry features one T cell receptor (beta chain) sequence. Its antigen is undetermined. This entry is derived from a study of T cell responses to AZD1222 COVID-19 vaccine. From germline, CDR1 is MDHEN and CDR2 SYDVKM. This CDR3 spans 14 amino acids. V lost 4 bases to trimming and J lost 6 bases; unmatched junction nucleotides: 5. Clones were read by immunoSEQ multiplex PCR, and TCRdb kept only the in-frame ones, dropping some. The sample yields about 120,000 clones, about 91% seen once. Points from the study as a whole: Unmutated regions of variants are reportedly targeted by nearly half of spike-specific TCRs.

The starting material was peripheral blood, obtained 28 days after the second AZD1222 dose. This TCR derives from an adult who received the AZD1222 COVID-19 vaccine. The V gene is TRBV28, the J gene TRBJ1-3; 8 bases fit TRBD1. As DNA, the CDR3 is TGTGCCAGCAGTTCCCCGGACAGGGTAAACACCATATATTTT. It encodes CASSSPDRVNTIYF.